Listed below are T cell receptor beta chains from one sample, sequenced in a study of blood T cell repertoires in COVID-19. Generated by immunoSEQ multiplex PCR, the TCRdb table keeps only in-frame clones and is missing some. The table includes about 490,000 clones, 70% to 90% detected once. The sample taken for sequencing was peripheral blood. The receptors originated from a human donor in a cohort sampled during active COVID-19. CDR3s include the opening cysteine and the closing phenylalanine or tryptophan. A D gene is named only where the DNA matches it firmly.

j_call d_call v_call cdr3_nt cdr3_aa
TRBJ1-5 TRBD1 TRBV4-3 TGCGCCAGCAGCCCAAGGACAGGAGGCAATCAGCCCCAGCATTTT CASSPRTGGNQPQHF
TRBJ2-2 TRBD1 TRBV7-8 TGTGCCAGCAGCTTAGGATCGACAGGGGGCGTAGCCGGGGAGCTGTTTTTT CASSLGSTGGVAGELFF
TRBJ2-7 TRBD1 TRBV3-1/TRBV3-2 TGTGCCAGCAGGGGGACAGGGACTGCCTACGAGCAGTACTTC CASRGTGTAYEQYF
TRBJ2-1 TRBD1 TRBV5-1 TGCGCCAGCAGCCCTACAGGGGGGTACAATGAGCAGTTCTTC CASSPTGGYNEQFF
TRBJ1-2 TRBD1 TRBV28 TGTGCCAGCAGCGTTAGACAGGGCGATGGCTACACCTTC CASSVRQGDGYTF
TRBJ1-6 - TRBV3-1/TRBV3-2 TGTGCCAGCAGCCAAGACCCGGGGGTTCTTTCACCCCTCCACTTT CASSQDPGVLSPLHF
TRBJ2-2 TRBD2 TRBV7-3 TGTGCCAGCAGTCTAACCCCGGGACTAGCGATCGGGGAGCTGTTTTTT CASSLTPGLAIGELFF
TRBJ2-1 - TRBV9 TGTGCCAGCAGCGTATCGAGCACTCTCGACACTGAGCAGTTCTTC CASSVSSTLDTEQFF
TRBJ1-5 - TRBV28 TGTGCCAGCAGTTTTTCGGGACATAGGGGGCCCCAGCATTTT CASSFSGHRGPQHF
TRBJ2-3 TRBD2 TRBV3-1/TRBV3-2 TGTGCCAGCAGCACCCGGACTAGCGGGAAGGGAGATACGCAGTATTTT CASSTRTSGKGDTQYF
TRBJ1-1 - TRBV4-3 TGCGCCAGCAGGGGCGTAGCAGGGAAGGACACTGAAGCTTTCTTT CASRGVAGKDTEAFF
TRBJ2-2 - TRBV7-9 TGTGCCAGCGTCTCCGGGACACCGACGAACACCGGGGAGCTGTTTTTT CASVSGTPTNTGELFF
TRBJ2-2 - TRBV7-2 TGTGCCAGCAGCTTAGGGGGAGCGAACACCGGGGAGCTGTTTTTT CASSLGGANTGELFF